This is a list of T cell receptor beta chains from one sample in a study of blood T cells in healthy people across ages. TCRdb redid the calling of the 5' RACE reads with MiXCR, one entry per CDR3 protein. Counted here are 750,000 to 950,000 distinct CDR3 sequences, 20% to 30% occurring once; the ten biggest clones make up around 3%. The sample was also reused in another study, on T cells of mothers and their children.

Input material: blood. The origin of the receptors is a boy between 10 and 17 years old in good health. The CDR3 runs from the conserved cysteine through the conserved F or W. A D gene is named only where the DNA matches it firmly. Clone size appears in some rows only: once, few, many, or a class for an expanded clone.

j_call	v_call	clone_size	d_call	cdr3_aa	cdr3_nt
TRBJ2-1	TRBV27	.	.	CASSLSFVLASAGHNGQFF	TGTGCCAGCAGTTTATCATTTGTGCTGGCTTCTGCTGGGCACAATGGGCAGTTCTTC
TRBJ1-2	TRBV20-1	.	.	CSPYGYTF	TGCAGTCCCTATGGCTACACCTTC
TRBJ2-1	TRBV3-1	few	.	CASSQDTGGHNEQFF	TGTGCCAGCAGCCAAGATACGGGGGGCCACAATGAGCAGTTCTTC
TRBJ2-7	TRBV6-2/TRBV6-3	.	.	CASSTRGATKQYF	TGTGCCAGCAGTACCCGGGGGGCTACGAAGCAGTACTTC
TRBJ1-6	TRBV12-3/TRBV12-4	many	.	CASSPGLRNSPLHF	TGTGCCAGCAGCCCGGGTTTGAGGAATTCACCCCTCCACTTT
TRBJ1-4	TRBV7-2	.	TRBD1	CASSPGTGGIIEKLFF	TGTGCCAGCAGCCCCGGGACAGGGGGTATTATTGAAAAACTGTTTTTT
TRBJ2-5	TRBV20-1	.	.	CSARDGDSRQETQYF	TGCAGTGCTAGAGACGGGGACTCACGACAAGAGACCCAGTACTTC
TRBJ2-7	TRBV5-6	few	TRBD2	CASSRTSTYEQYF	TGTGCCAGCAGCAGGACTAGTACGTACGAGCAGTACTTC
TRBJ1-2	TRBV5-1	few	.	CASSTSEASLNYDYTF	TGCGCCAGCAGCACGTCGGAGGCCTCCCTAAACTATGACTACACCTTC
TRBJ2-1	TRBV6-5	.	.	CATRSSYNEQFF	TGTGCCACCAGAAGCTCCTACAATGAGCAGTTCTTC
TRBJ1-4	TRBV2	few	.	CASSAKVGRQNEKLFF	TGTGCCAGCAGTGCGAAGGTTGGCAGGCAGAATGAAAAACTGTTTTTT
TRBJ2-2	TRBV2	few	.	CAGQEWGVGTGELFF	TGTGCCGGCCAAGAATGGGGGGTCGGCACCGGGGAGCTGTTTTTT
TRBJ2-7	TRBV9	.	TRBD1	CASSVGTGGDQQYF	TGTGCCAGCAGCGTAGGGACAGGGGGCGATCAGCAGTACTTC
TRBJ2-1	TRBV12-3/TRBV12-4	.	.	CASLPGPGSYNEQFF	TGTGCCAGCTTACCCGGACCCGGCTCCTACAATGAGCAGTTCTTC
TRBJ2-6	TRBV29-1	.	.	CSVFGANVLTF	TGCAGCGTCTTTGGGGCCAACGTCCTGACTTTC
TRBJ2-7	TRBV5-5	many	TRBD1	CASSPWTGAYEQYF	TGTGCCAGCAGCCCCTGGACAGGGGCCTACGAGCAGTACTTC
TRBJ2-5	TRBV9	.	TRBD1	CASSLTEGAAETQYF	TGTGCCAGCAGCCTCACAGAGGGGGCCGCAGAGACCCAGTACTTC
TRBJ1-2	TRBV7-9	.	.	CASSLISLDRRGYTF	TGTGCCAGCAGCTTAATAAGTCTGGACCGGCGGGGCTACACCTTC
TRBJ1-6	TRBV20-1	few	.	CSATTGYSPLHF	TGCAGTGCTACTACAGGGTATTCACCCCTCCACTTT
TRBJ2-4	TRBV4-1	few	.	CASSPLLGSKNIQYF	TGCGCCAGCAGCCCCCTGTTAGGGTCCAAAAACATTCAGTACTTC
TRBJ2-3	TRBV12-3/TRBV12-4	.	.	CASSLQADTQYF	TGTGCCAGCAGTTTACAGGCAGATACGCAGTATTTT
TRBJ2-5	TRBV7-9	.	.	CASSLFRGHQETQYF	TGTGCCAGCAGCTTATTTCGGGGACACCAAGAGACCCAGTACTTC
TRBJ1-2	TRBV3-1	.	.	CASSQARGPYGYTF	TGTGCCAGCAGCCAAGCCCGGGGGCCTTATGGCTACACCTTC
TRBJ2-1	TRBV12-3/TRBV12-4	.	TRBD2	CASSLAGLAVGAEQFF	TGTGCCAGCAGTTTAGCCGGACTAGCGGTGGGGGCTGAGCAGTTCTTC
TRBJ2-2	TRBV20-1	.	TRBD1	CSASNRGLGTGELFF	TGCAGTGCTTCCAACAGGGGCCTAGGAACCGGGGAGCTGTTTTTT
TRBJ2-5	TRBV7-9	.	.	CASSLSRVETQYF	TGTGCCAGCAGCTTGTCCAGGGTGGAGACCCAGTACTTC
TRBJ2-5	TRBV14	.	.	CASSHSGTQYF	TGTGCCAGCAGCCATTCCGGGACCCAGTACTTC
TRBJ2-1	TRBV12-3/TRBV12-4	few	.	CASSEDGHEQFF	TGTGCCAGCAGTGAGGACGGGCATGAGCAGTTCTTC
TRBJ2-3	TRBV10-2	.	.	CVSREVYPNADTQYF	TGCGTCAGCAGGGAAGTCTACCCGAACGCAGATACGCAGTATTTT
TRBJ2-7	TRBV29-1	.	TRBD1	CSVETKTGGPYEQYF	TGCAGCGTTGAAACCAAGACAGGGGGGCCCTACGAGCAGTACTTC
TRBJ1-2	TRBV7-9	.	.	CASSFPGFKRGYTF	TGTGCCAGCAGCTTCCCGGGTTTCAAGCGTGGCTACACCTTC
TRBJ2-7	TRBV6-5	.	.	CASSTTGTSSYEQYF	TGTGCCAGCAGTACGACAGGGACTTCCTCCTACGAGCAGTACTTC
TRBJ2-3	TRBV7-9	.	TRBD2	CASRRGRESTTDTQYF	TGTGCCAGCAGAAGAGGGCGGGAGTCGACCACAGATACGCAGTATTTT
TRBJ1-5	TRBV12-3/TRBV12-4	.	TRBD1	CASSLRDRGTGAISSGNQPQHF	TGTGCCAGCAGTTTAAGGGACAGGGGAACTGGGGCGATTTCCAGTGGCAATCAGCCCCAGCATTTT
TRBJ2-7	TRBV2	few	TRBD1	CASSQGQGYGEQYF	TGTGCCAGCAGTCAGGGACAGGGATATGGGGAGCAGTACTTC
TRBJ2-1	TRBV5-1	few	TRBD1	CASSYGTGVFDEQFF	TGCGCCAGCAGCTACGGGACAGGGGTATTTGATGAGCAGTTCTTC
TRBJ2-3	TRBV2	few	.	CASSDLARDTQYF	TGTGCCAGCAGTGATCTTGCAAGAGATACGCAGTATTTT
TRBJ2-2	TRBV19	.	TRBD2	CASSMQASGGAGELFF	TGTGCCAGTAGTATGCAGGCCTCGGGGGGGGCCGGGGAGCTGTTTTTT
TRBJ2-1	TRBV4-1	.	TRBD2	CASSQPLAAYNEQFF	TGCGCCAGCAGCCAACCCCTAGCGGCCTACAATGAGCAGTTCTTC
TRBJ2-1	TRBV30	few	TRBD1	CAWDTDRGAYNEQFF	TGTGCCTGGGATACAGACAGGGGCGCCTACAATGAGCAGTTCTTC
TRBJ2-5	TRBV6-5	few	.	CASSWGNQETQYF	TGTGCCAGCAGTTGGGGCAACCAAGAGACCCAGTACTTC
TRBJ1-6	TRBV5-1	few	.	CASSLAAGNSPLHF	TGCGCCAGCAGCTTGGCAGCAGGCAATTCACCCCTCCACTTT
TRBJ2-2	TRBV6-1	few	.	CASSDRGRDTGELFF	TGTGCCAGCAGTGATCGGGGTCGGGACACCGGGGAGCTGTTTTTT
TRBJ2-7	TRBV4-1	.	.	CASSQGGLSYEQYF	TGCGCCAGCAGCCAAGGGGGACTGTCCTACGAGCAGTACTTC
TRBJ1-2	TRBV4-1	few	.	CASSQAQTVYGYTF	TGCGCCAGCAGCCAAGCCCAGACAGTCTATGGCTACACCTTC
TRBJ1-1	TRBV7-3	.	TRBD1	CASSTMTGSEAFF	TGTGCCAGCAGCACCATGACAGGGTCTGAAGCTTTCTTT
TRBJ2-5	TRBV6-6	.	.	CASSPRSFERGTQYF	TGTGCCAGCAGCCCCCGGTCCTTCGAGCGCGGGACCCAGTACTTC
TRBJ1-4	TRBV6-5	.	.	CASSRQGVLDEKLFF	TGTGCCAGCAGTCGGCAGGGAGTCCTCGATGAAAAACTGTTTTTT
TRBJ2-7	TRBV6-5	few	.	CASKRDRGSSYEQYF	TGTGCCAGCAAGAGGGATCGGGGGAGCTCCTACGAGCAGTACTTC
TRBJ1-5	TRBV12-3/TRBV12-4	few	TRBD1	CTSSYLTGGWQPQHF	TGTACCAGCAGTTATTTGACAGGGGGTTGGCAGCCCCAGCATTTT
TRBJ1-2	TRBV7-2	.	TRBD1	CASSSGQGEGGYTF	TGTGCCAGCAGCTCGGGACAGGGGGAGGGAGGCTACACCTTC
TRBJ2-7	TRBV6-5	few	TRBD1	CASSYSGGQGTYEQYF	TGTGCCAGCAGTTACTCAGGGGGACAGGGGACCTACGAGCAGTACTTC
TRBJ2-7	TRBV2	few	.	CASSDQALEQYF	TGTGCCAGCAGTGATCAGGCCCTCGAGCAGTACTTC
TRBJ2-3	TRBV28	few	TRBD1	CASSRTGGDTQYF	TGTGCCAGCAGTCGAACAGGGGGAGATACGCAGTATTTT
TRBJ2-5	TRBV7-7	few	TRBD2	CASSASGAGETQYF	TGTGCTAGCAGCGCGAGCGGGGCCGGCGAGACCCAGTACTTC
TRBJ1-3	TRBV7-3	few	TRBD1	CASSAQGPPGNTIYF	TGTGCCAGCAGCGCACAGGGGCCCCCCGGAAACACCATATATTTT
TRBJ2-7	TRBV7-3	few	TRBD1	CASSLSSTGGEQYF	TGTGCCAGCAGCTTATCCTCGACAGGGGGTGAGCAGTACTTC